This T cell receptor (beta chain) was captured by sequencing in a study of control samples from healthy donors and cancer patients. The method was immunoSEQ multiplex PCR; TCRdb's version includes in-frame clones alone and lacks a portion of them. The table includes some 89,000 clones, approximately 86% detected once. The CDR3 has 14 residues. CDR1 and CDR2 from the germline V gene are MNHEY and SVGAGI. Trimming cost V 6 bases and J 1 base, with 12 bases left between them. This clone was seen more than once but under ten times. The sample consisted of blood. The V gene is TRBV6-5, the J gene TRBJ1-1; TRBD1 is a possible D gene (5 bases). This clonotype was obtained from a young man in good health. Here the CDR3 reads CASSLHGQNTEAFF. CDR3 nucleotide sequence: TGTGCCAGCAGCCTCCACGGACAGAACACTGAAGCTTTCTTT.